The next 9 T cell receptor beta chains were all read from a single sample in a study of blood T cell repertoires in COVID-19. TCRdb keeps only in-frame clones here, not all; method: immunoSEQ multiplex PCR. This table holds around 200,000 clones, 87% found once. The sample was peripheral blood. Every receptor here comes from a man aged 35 to 55 with active or convalescent COVID-19.

This chain connects TRBV18 to TRBJ1-1, with 9 nucleotides matching TRBD1. Looked up from germline, CDR1 is KGHSH and CDR2 is LQKENI. The CDR3 totals 16 residues. J lost 5 bases, V lost 4 bases, and 11 bases had no gene match. The CDR3 is CASSQNSQGAWTEAFF. CDR3 DNA sequence: TGTGCCAGCTCACAAAATTCACAGGGGGCGTGGACTGAAGCTTTCTTT.

This chain connects TRBV19 to TRBJ2-7; TRBD2 might be the D (6 bases). The ends were cut back, 5 bases at V and 3 bases at J, with 14 bases in the middle. This CDR3 is 14 amino acids long. The germline CDR1 and CDR2 sequences are LNHDA and SQIVND (reference sequence). Here the CDR3 DNA reads TGTGCCAGTAGTGAAGCGGGCCTAGACTACGAGCAGTACTTC. It encodes CASSEAGLDYEQYF.

This chain links TRBV10-3 with TRBJ1-5, with D uncertain. The ends were cut back, 3 bases at V and 5 bases at J, with 5 bases in the middle. The germline gives CDR1 ENHRY, CDR2 SYGVKD. The CDR3 is 12 amino acids. In nucleotides, the CDR3 is TGTGCCATCAGTGACGGAGATCAGCCCCAGCATTTT. It codes for CAISDGDQPQHF.

The genes are TRBV6-5 and TRBJ1-1, with TRBD1 as a possible D gene (5 bases). Germline-derived CDR1 and CDR2 are MNHEY and SVGAGI. The CDR3 length is 14 residues. The ends were cut back, 4 bases at V and 4 bases at J, with 13 bases in the middle. This CDR3 is CASSLLGEVTEAFF. The CDR3 region has the DNA TGTGCCAGCAGTTTGCTGGGGGAGGTCACTGAAGCTTTCTTT.

Of note for this clone: Its ends do not fully match the called genes, so a read error is possible. This chain connects TRBV2 to TRBJ1-6; 7 bases map to TRBD1. Germline CDR1 reads SNHLY; CDR2 reads FYNNEI. This CDR3 has 17 residues. CDR3 residues: CASSEDRVRGYNSPLHF. The CDR3 coding sequence is TGTGCCAGCAGCGAAGACAGGGTCAGGGGTTATAATTCACCCCTCCACTTT.

The chain employs TRBV6-6 and TRBJ2-7, with D tentatively TRBD2 (7 bases). The CDR3 length is 14 residues. Trimming left V 5 bases short and J 2 bases short, with 13 bases between. Per germline, CDR1 MNHNY and CDR2 SVGAGI (reference sequence). In DNA, the CDR3 is TGTGCCAGCAGTGCGGTAGGGGGGGCCTACGAGCAGTACTTC. This translates into CASSAVGGAYEQYF.

This rearrangement joins TRBV29-1 to TRBJ2-5, with D possibly matching TRBD2 (5 bases). V was cut by 2 bases and J by 5 bases, with 9 bases left in between. CDR3 size: 12 residues. CDR1 and CDR2 from the germline V gene are SQVTM and ANQGSEA. The CDR3 nucleotides read TGCAGCGTTGAACGAGGGAGTGAGACCCAGTACTTC. Amino acids: CSVERGSETQYF.

CDR3 nucleotides: TGTGCCATCAGTGGACAGGGTATCACCTACGAGCAGTACTTC. Encoded protein: CAISGQGITYEQYF. The gene calls are TRBV10-3 and TRBJ2-7, with 7 bases matching TRBD1. CDR3 length: 14 amino acids. Germline assignment: CDR1 ENHRY and CDR2 SYGVKD. The trim removed 4 bases at V and 2 bases at J, leaving 5 bases unmatched.

The genes are TRBV27 and TRBJ1-3, with a tentative D call TRBD1 (6 bases). CDR1 is MNHEY, CDR2 SMNVEV, per germline (reference sequence). V was cut by 5 bases and J by 1 base, with 9 bases left in between. This CDR3 contains 14 residues. The CDR3 is CASSPTGSGNTIYF. DNA for the CDR3: TGTGCCAGCAGTCCAACAGGGTCTGGAAACACCATATATTTT.